This paragraph covers one T cell receptor beta chain sequence. It was with a sample-barcoded 5' primer and a J-beta primer mix that a second PCR of roughly 6 to 12 cycles was run. One entry per CDR3 protein, called by TCRdb with MiXCR from the 5' RACE reads. The profile shows more than 450,000 distinct CDR3 sequences, around 27% of them singletons. The sample is drawn from a study of blood T cells in healthy people across ages. The CDR3 runs 14 residues. V trimming: 6 bases; J trimming: 9 bases; junction bases outside the gene matches: 11. Germline V gene data show CDR1 as MNHEY and CDR2 as SMNVEV (reference sequence). These same records also appear under a second study, on T cells of mothers and their children.

Sample: blood. This clonotype was sampled from a boy aged 2 to 10 in good health. V is TRBV27 and J is TRBJ2-3, with 8 bases that match TRBD2. CDR3 protein: CASSPLGLVMTQYF. The CDR3 nucleotides are TGTGCCAGCAGCCCCTTGGGACTAGTGATGACGCAGTATTTT.